The TCR beta chain described here comes from a study of T cells of healthy individuals. Via MiXCR, TCRdb re-called the 5' RACE reads, giving one row per CDR3 protein. The sample consists of 63,000 or so distinct CDR3 sequences, 15% to 20% of them appearing once. The CDR3 consists of 15 residues. Unmatched junction bases numbered 12, after V lost 6 bases and J lost 8 bases. The genes are TRBV12-3 or TRBV12-4 and TRBJ2-1; 8 bases map to TRBD2. The receptor's source is a human donor in good health. The CDR3 DNA reads as TGTGCCAGCAGCCATAGGCGGGGGGCTGGTGATGAGCAGTTCTTC. Its protein product is CASSHRRGAGDEQFF.